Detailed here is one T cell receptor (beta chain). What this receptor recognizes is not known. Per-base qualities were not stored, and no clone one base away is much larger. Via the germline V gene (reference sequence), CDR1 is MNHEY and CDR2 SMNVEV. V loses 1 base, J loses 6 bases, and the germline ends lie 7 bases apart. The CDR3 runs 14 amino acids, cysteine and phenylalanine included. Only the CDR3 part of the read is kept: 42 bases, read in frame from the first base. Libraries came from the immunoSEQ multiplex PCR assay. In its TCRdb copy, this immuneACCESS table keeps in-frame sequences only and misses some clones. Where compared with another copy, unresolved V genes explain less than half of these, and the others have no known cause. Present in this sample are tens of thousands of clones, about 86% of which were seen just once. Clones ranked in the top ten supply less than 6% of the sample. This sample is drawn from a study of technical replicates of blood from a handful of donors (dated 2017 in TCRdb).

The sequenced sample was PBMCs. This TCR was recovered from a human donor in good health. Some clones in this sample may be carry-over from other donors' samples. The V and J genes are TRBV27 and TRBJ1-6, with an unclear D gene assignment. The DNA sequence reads TGTGCCAGCAGTTTATTACAGAGTAATTCACCCCTCCACTTT. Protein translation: CASSLLQSNSPLHF.